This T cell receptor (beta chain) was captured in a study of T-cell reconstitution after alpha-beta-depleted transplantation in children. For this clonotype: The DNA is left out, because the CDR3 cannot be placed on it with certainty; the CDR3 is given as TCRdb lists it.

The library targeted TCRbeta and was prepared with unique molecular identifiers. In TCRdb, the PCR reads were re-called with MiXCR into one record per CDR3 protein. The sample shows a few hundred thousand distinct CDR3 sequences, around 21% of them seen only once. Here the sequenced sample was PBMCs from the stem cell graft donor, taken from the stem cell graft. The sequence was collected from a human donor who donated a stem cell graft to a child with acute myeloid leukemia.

CDR3: CATSSGRAAYYNEQFF. The chain couples TRBV24-1 to TRBJ2-1; TRBD1, the D gene given by the table, was not confirmed from the DNA. Germline-derived CDR1 and CDR2 are KGHDR and SFDVKD. The CDR3 contains 16 residues when both ends are counted.